This record concerns one T cell receptor beta chain sequence. Its antigen is not known. The sample comes from a study of naive and memory T cell subsets. Overall study findings and caveats: TCR counts from RNA may reflect activation-linked expression changes.

The beta constant-region primer was an equimolar mix of two oligonucleotides covering TRBC1 and TRBC2. The ligated cDNA underwent four PCR rounds using SP2 and nested alpha and beta constant-region primers. TCRdb re-derived calls from the UMI-ligation and nested PCR reads in MiXCR, one entry per CDR3 protein. This table has about 120,000 distinct CDR3 sequences, 30% to 45% appearing once. Trimming took 8 bases from V and 7 from J; bases not matched to a gene: 6. The CDR3 loop spans 12 amino acids. Per the germline V gene, CDR1 is SNHLY and CDR2 is FYNNEI. After CD4 positive bead selection, the CD4-negative fraction gave CD8 T cells. Four subsets defined by CD45RA and CD27 were sorted after CD3, CD4, CD8 and live/dead staining.

The sequence was obtained from a human donor in good health. The J gene is TRBJ1-2, the V gene TRBV2; 8 positions match TRBD1. Material for sequencing was central memory CD4+ T cells from blood. CDR3 coding DNA: TGTGCCAGCCAAGGACAGGGAAGTGGCTACACCTTC. Amino acid sequence: CASQGQGSGYTF.